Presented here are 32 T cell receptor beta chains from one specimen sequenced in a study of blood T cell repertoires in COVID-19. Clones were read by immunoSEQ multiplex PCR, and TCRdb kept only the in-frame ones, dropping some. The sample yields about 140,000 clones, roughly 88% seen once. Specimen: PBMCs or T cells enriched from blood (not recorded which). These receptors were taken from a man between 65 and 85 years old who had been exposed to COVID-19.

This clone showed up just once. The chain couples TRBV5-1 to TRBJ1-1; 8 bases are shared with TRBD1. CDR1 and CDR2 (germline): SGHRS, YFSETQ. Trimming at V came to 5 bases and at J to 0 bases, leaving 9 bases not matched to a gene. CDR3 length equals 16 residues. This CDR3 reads CASRWQGAEVNTEAFF. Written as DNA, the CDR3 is TGCGCCAGCAGATGGCAGGGGGCAGAGGTGAACACTGAAGCTTTCTTT.

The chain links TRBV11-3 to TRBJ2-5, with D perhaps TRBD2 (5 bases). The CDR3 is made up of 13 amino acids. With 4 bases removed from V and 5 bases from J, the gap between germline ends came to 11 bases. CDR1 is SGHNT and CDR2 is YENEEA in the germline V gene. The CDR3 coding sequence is TGTGCCAGCAGCTCAGCGGTCTGGGAGACCCAGTACTTC. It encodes CASSSAVWETQYF.

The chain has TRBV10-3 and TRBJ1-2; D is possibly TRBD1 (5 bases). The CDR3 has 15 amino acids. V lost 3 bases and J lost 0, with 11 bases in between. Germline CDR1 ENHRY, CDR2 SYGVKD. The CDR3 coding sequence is TGTGCCATCAGTGATTTGGGGGGAGCTAACTATGGCTACACCTTC. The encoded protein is CAISDLGGANYGYTF.

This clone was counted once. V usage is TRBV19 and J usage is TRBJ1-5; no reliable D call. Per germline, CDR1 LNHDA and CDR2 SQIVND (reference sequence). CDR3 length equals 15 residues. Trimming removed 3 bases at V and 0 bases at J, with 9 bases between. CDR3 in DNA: TGTGCCAGTAGTATTATGAGGGATAGCAATCAGCCCCAGCATTTT. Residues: CASSIMRDSNQPQHF.

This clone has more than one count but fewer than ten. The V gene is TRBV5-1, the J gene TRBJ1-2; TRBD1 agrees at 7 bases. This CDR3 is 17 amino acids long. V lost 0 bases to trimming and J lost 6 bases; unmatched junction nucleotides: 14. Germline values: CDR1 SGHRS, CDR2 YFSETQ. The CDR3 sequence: CASSLVIGQASSDGYTF. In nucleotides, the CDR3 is TGCGCCAGCAGCTTGGTAATAGGACAGGCAAGTTCCGATGGCTACACCTTC. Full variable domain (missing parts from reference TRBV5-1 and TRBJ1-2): KAGVTQTPRYLIKTRGQQVTLSCSPISGHRSVSWYQQTPGQGLQFLFEYFSETQRNKGNFPGRFSGRQFSNSRSEMNVSTLELGDSALYLCASSLVIGQASSDGYTFGSGTRLTVV.

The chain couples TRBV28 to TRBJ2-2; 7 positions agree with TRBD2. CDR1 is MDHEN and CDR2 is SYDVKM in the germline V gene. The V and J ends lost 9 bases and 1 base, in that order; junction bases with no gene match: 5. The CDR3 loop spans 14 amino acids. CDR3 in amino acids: CASQASGNTGELFF. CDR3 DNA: TGTGCCAGTCAGGCTAGCGGGAACACCGGGGAGCTGTTTTTT.

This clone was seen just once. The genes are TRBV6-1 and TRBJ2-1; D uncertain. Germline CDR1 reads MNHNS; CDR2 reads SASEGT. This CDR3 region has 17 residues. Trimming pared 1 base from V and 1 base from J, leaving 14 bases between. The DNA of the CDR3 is TGTGCCAGCAGTGAAGAGAGGTTCCGGCGGTCCTACAATGAGCAGTTCTTC. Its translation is CASSEERFRRSYNEQFF.

The CDR3 is CATRGGVGDTQYF. The CDR3 DNA reads as TGTGCCACCAGGGGGGGAGTCGGAGATACGCAGTATTTT. The J gene is TRBJ2-3, the V gene TRBV15; a weak D match, TRBD2 (6 bases). CDR1 and CDR2 (germline): LNHNV, YYDKDF (reference sequence). The CDR3 has 13 residues. V was clipped by 6 bases and J by 5 bases, with 12 bases between them.

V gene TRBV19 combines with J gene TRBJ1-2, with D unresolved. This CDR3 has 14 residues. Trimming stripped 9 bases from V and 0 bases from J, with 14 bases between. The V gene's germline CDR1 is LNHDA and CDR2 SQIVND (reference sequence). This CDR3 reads CASRLQRANYGYTF. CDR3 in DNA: TGTGCCAGCAGACTCCAACGAGCTAACTATGGCTACACCTTC.

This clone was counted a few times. The CDR3 spells CASSPGQGSHEQYF. The CDR3 nucleotides read TGTGCCAGCAGTCCAGGACAGGGGTCCCACGAGCAGTACTTC. This chain links TRBV6-5 with TRBJ2-7; 9 bases agree with TRBD1. The CDR3 runs to 14 residues. V trimming: 5 bases; J trimming: 5 bases; junction bases outside the gene matches: 7. CDR1 MNHEY and CDR2 SVGAGI come from the germline V gene.

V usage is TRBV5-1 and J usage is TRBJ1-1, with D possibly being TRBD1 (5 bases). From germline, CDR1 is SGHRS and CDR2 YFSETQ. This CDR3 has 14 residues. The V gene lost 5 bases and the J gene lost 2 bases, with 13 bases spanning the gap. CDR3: CASRGRSDNTEAFF. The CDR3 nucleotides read TGCGCCAGCAGGGGGCGGTCCGACAACACTGAAGCTTTCTTT. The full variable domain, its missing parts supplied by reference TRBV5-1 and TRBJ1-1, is KAGVTQTPRYLIKTRGQQVTLSCSPISGHRSVSWYQQTPGQGLQFLFEYFSETQRNKGNFPGRFSGRQFSNSRSEMNVSTLELGDSALYLCASRGRSDNTEAFFGQGTRLTVV.

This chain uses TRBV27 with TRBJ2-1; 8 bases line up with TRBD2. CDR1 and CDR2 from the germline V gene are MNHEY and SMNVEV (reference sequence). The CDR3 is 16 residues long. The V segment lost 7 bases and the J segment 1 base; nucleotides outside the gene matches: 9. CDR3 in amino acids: CASTPGSGGSYNEQFF. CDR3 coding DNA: TGTGCCAGCACCCCGGGCTCGGGAGGGTCCTACAATGAGCAGTTCTTC.

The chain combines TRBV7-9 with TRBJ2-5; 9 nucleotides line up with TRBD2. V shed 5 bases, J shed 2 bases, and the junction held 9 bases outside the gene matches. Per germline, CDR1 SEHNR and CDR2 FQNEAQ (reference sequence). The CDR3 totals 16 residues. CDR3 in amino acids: CASSPTTSGIQETQYF. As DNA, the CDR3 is TGTGCCAGCAGCCCGACGACTAGCGGAATTCAAGAGACCCAGTACTTC.

The CDR3, as DNA: TGTGCCGTCGATCGGGGTAATGGAAACACCATATATTTT. Its translation: CAVDRGNGNTIYF. The chain joins TRBV19 to TRBJ1-3; no clear D. Germline CDR1 is LNHDA and CDR2 is SQIVND (reference sequence). The CDR3 has 13 residues. V was pared by 11 bases and J by 3 bases, with 14 bases between.

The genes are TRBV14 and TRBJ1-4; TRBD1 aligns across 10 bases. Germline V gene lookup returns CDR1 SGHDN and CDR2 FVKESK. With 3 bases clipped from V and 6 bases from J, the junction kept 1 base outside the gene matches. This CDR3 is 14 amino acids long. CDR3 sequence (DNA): TGTGCCAGCAGCCACGGGACAGGGGATGAAAAACTGTTTTTT. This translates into CASSHGTGDEKLFF.

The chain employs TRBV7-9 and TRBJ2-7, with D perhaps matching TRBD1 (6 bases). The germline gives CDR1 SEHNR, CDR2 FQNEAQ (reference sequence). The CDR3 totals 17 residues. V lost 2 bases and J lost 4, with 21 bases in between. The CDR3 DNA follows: TGTGCCAGCAGCTTATCACAGGGCCGAGCGGTCGGGTACGAGCAGTACTTC. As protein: CASSLSQGRAVGYEQYF. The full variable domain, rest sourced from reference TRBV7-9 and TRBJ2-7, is DTGVSQNPRHKITKRGQNVTFRCDPISEHNRLYWYRQTLGQGPEFLTYFQNEAQLEKSRLLSDRFSAERPKGSFSTLEIQRTEQGDSAMYLCASSLSQGRAVGYEQYFGPGTRLTVT.

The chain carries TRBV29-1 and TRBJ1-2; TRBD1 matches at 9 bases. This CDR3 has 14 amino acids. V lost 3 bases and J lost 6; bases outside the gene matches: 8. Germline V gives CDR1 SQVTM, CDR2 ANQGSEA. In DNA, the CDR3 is TGCAGCGTTGAGAGGGACAGGGAGGAGGATGGCTACACCTTC. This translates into CSVERDREEDGYTF.

The CDR3 DNA reads TGTGCCAGCAGCTTAGCGGGCCCCCGAGAGACCCAGTACTTC. Translated: CASSLAGPRETQYF. This rearrangement joins TRBV7-2 to TRBJ2-5; no reliable D call. Germline CDR1 is SGHTA and CDR2 is FQGNSA. The CDR3 is made up of 14 amino acids. V lost 0 bases to trimming and J lost 4 bases, with 9 bases between them. The whole variable domain, remainder taken from reference TRBV7-2 and TRBJ2-5, is GAGVSQSPSNKVTEKGKDVELRCDPISGHTALYWYRQSLGQGLEFLIYFQGNSAPDKSGLPSDRFSAERTGGSVSTLTIQRTQQEDSAVYLCASSLAGPRETQYFGPGTRLLVL.

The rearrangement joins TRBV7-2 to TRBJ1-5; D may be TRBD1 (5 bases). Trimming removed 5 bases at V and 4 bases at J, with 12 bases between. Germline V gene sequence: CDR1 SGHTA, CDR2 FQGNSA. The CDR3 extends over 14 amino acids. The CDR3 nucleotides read TGTGCCAGCAGCCTAAGGGGAGGGAATCAGCCCCAGCATTTT. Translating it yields CASSLRGGNQPQHF.

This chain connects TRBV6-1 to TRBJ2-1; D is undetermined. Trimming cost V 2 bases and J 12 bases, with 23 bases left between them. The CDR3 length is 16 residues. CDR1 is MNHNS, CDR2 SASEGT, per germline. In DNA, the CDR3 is TGTGCCAGCAGTGAAAATATGGCCCTCCTAAGCGTTGGGCAGTTCTTC. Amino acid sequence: CASSENMALLSVGQFF.

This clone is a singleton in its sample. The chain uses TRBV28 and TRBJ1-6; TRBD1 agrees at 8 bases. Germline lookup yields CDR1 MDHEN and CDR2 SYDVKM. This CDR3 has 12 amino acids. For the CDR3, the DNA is TGTGCAGTCGGGACAGGTTATTCACCCCTCCACTTT. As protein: CAVGTGYSPLHF.

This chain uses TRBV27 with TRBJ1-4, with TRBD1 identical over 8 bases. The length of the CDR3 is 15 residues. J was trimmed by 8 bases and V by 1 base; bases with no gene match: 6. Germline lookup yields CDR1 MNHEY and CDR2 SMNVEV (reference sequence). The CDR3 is CASSLYQGAGEKLFF. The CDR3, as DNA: TGTGCCAGCAGTTTATACCAGGGGGCAGGGGAAAAACTGTTTTTT.

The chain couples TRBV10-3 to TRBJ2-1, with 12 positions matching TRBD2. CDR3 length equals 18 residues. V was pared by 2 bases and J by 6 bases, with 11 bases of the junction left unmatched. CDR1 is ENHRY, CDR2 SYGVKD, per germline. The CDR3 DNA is TGTGCCATCAGTGAGCCCCTGGGGAGGACTAGCGGGGCCAATGAGCAGTTCTTC. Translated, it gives CAISEPLGRTSGANEQFF.

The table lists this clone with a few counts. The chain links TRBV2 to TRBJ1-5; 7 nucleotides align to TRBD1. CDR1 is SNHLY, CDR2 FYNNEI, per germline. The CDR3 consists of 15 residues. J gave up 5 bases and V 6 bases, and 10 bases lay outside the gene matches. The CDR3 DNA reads TGTGCCAGCAGAGATAGGGACAGTTCTTATCAGCCCCAGCATTTT. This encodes CASRDRDSSYQPQHF. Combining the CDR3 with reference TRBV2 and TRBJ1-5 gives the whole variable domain EPEVTQTPSHQVTQMGQEVILRCVPISNHLYFYWYRQILGQKVEFLVSFYNNEISEKSEIFDDQFSVERPDGSNFTLKIRSTKLEDSAMYFCASRDRDSSYQPQHFGDGTRLSIL.

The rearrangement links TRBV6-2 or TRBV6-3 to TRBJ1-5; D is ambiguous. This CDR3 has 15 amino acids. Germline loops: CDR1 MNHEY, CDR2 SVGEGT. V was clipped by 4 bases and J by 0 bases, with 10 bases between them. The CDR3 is CASSSLSYSNQPQHF. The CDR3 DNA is TGTGCCAGCAGTTCCCTCTCGTATAGCAATCAGCCCCAGCATTTT.

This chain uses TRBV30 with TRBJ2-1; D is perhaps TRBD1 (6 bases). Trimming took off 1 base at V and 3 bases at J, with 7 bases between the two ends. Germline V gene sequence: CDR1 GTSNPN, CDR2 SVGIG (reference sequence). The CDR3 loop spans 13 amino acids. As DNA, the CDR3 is TGTGCCTGGAGTGGACAGGACTACAATGAGCAGTTCTTC. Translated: CAWSGQDYNEQFF.

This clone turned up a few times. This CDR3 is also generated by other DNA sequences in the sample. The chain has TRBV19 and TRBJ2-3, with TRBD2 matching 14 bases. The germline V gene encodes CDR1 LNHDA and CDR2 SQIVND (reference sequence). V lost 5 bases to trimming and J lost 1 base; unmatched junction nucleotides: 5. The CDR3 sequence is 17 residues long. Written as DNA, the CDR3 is TGTGCCAGTAGTTCCGGACTAGCGGGGGGACGCACAGATACGCAGTATTTT. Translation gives CASSSGLAGGRTDTQYF. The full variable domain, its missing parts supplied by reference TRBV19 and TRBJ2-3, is DGGITQSPKYLFRKEGQNVTLSCEQNLNHDAMYWYRQDPGQGLRLIYYSQIVNDFQKGDIAEGYSVSREKKESFPLTVTSAQKNPTAFYLCASSSGLAGGRTDTQYFGPGTRLTVL.

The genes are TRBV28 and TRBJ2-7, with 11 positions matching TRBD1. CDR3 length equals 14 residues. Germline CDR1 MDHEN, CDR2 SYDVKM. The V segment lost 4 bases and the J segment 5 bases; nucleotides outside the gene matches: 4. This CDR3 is CASSWGTGGNEQYF. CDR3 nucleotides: TGTGCCAGCAGTTGGGGGACAGGGGGTAACGAGCAGTACTTC.

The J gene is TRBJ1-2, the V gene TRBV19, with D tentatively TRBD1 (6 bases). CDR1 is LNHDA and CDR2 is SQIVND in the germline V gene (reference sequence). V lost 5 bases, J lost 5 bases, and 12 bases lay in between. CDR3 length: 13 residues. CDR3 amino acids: CASSPTQGYGYTF. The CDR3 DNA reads TGTGCCAGTAGTCCGACCCAGGGGTATGGCTACACCTTC.

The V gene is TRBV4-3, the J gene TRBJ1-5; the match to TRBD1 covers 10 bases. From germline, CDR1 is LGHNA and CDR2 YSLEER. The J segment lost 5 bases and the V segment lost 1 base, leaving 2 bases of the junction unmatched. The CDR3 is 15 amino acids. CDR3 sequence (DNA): TGCGCCAGCAGCCAAGGGACAGGGGGGCATCAGCCCCAGCATTTT. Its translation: CASSQGTGGHQPQHF.

As DNA, the CDR3 is TGTGCCAGCAGCCGGACCGGGACTAGAGCCGGCATTCAGTACTTC. Its translation is CASSRTGTRAGIQYF. V is TRBV5-8 and J is TRBJ2-4; TRBD2 matches at 8 bases. V shed 4 bases and J 9 bases; nucleotides not matched to a gene: 12. CDR1 and CDR2 from the germline V gene are SGHTS and YDEGEE. This CDR3 has 15 residues.

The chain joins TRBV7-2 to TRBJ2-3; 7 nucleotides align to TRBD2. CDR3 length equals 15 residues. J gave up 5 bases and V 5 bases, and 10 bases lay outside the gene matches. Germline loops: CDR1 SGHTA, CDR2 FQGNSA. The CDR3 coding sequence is TGTGCCAGCAGCAGGGTTCGGGGGGTCGAAGATACGCAGTATTTT. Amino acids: CASSRVRGVEDTQYF.